In its sample, the clone carrying this T cell receptor beta chain was seen many times. The CDR3 loop spans 14 amino acids. Germline CDR1 MRHNA, CDR2 SNTAGT. The V gene lost 6 bases and the J gene lost 4 bases, with 15 bases spanning the gap. TCRdb reprocessed the RACE reads with MiXCR, giving one entry per CDR3 protein. The data hold about 82,000 distinct CDR3 sequences, with 6% to 8.5% observed a single time. The sample comes from a study of human T cells and chemical hapten exposure. Across the study: Minor pooled library volume differences mainly drove per-sample TCR yield variation.

As to time point: patch test 2, 6 weeks after DPC sensitization. Sample treatment: therapeutic diphenylcyclopropenone sensitization with weekly scalp DPC. The V call is TRBV6-4, the J call TRBJ1-1; D possibly corresponds to TRBD1 (6 bases). The TCR comes from a woman aged 30 to 39 with alopecia areata. Some clones in this sample may be carry-over from other donors' samples. Material: whole blood, obtained in connection with sensitization to the hapten diphenylcyclopropenone (DPC). The CDR3 spells CASRAQGLGTEAFF. CDR3 bases: TGTGCCAGCAGGGCACAGGGCCTGGGCACTGAAGCTTTCTTT.